This T cell receptor beta chain was profiled in a study of graft-versus-host responses after intestinal transplantation. Study information: All recipients were transplanted with multivisceral, liver-intestinal, or isolated intestinal grafts. Recipients uniformly received anti-thymocyte globulin induction, followed by tacrolimus and steroids for three to four years. Whole-study findings and limits: Peak circulating GvH clone levels tracked with early post-transplant HvG declines. Recipient bone marrow held GvH clones, some seen earlier in ileum or blood.

The germline V gene encodes CDR1 LNHDA and CDR2 SQIVND (reference sequence). The CDR3 contains 12 residues. V was clipped by 5 bases and J by 8 bases; unmatched bases: 5. A remark on this clone: Its antigen remains unidentified.

Only in-frame clones appear in the TCRdb table, and some are missing; sequencing was by immunoSEQ multiplex PCR. The sample has tens of thousands of clones; more than 80% are singletons. This specimen was unstimulated CD4+ T cells sorted from spleen or lymph node cells, taken before transplant. The receptor was derived from a human donor who was the organ donor for an intestinal transplant. This chain connects TRBV19 to TRBJ1-1; TRBD1 aligns across 7 bases. This CDR3 is CASSSRGQEAFF. The DNA for the CDR3 is TGTGCCAGTAGTTCCCGGGGACAGGAAGCTTTCTTT.